Listed below are T cell receptor beta chains from one sample, sequenced in a study of PD-1 blockade in classical Hodgkin lymphoma. Assay: immunoSEQ multiplex PCR; the TCRdb copy retains only in-frame clones and omits some. The sample has 12,000 to 15,000 clones, approximately 80% seen once. Sample: peripheral blood mononuclear cells (PBMCs), taken before the fourth cycle of nivolumab. All receptors come from a human donor with classical Hodgkin lymphoma. Each CDR3 is given without its conserved first and last residue. Fields, in order: D gene, V gene, CDR3 protein. The D gene is left open where the match is weak.

D: NA; V: TRBV4-1; CDR3: ASSQSPGQTNSPLH
D: TRBD1; V: TRBV11-1; CDR3: ASSSETGGTEAF
D: NA; V: TRBV6-1; CDR3: ASSASVNYGYT
D: NA; V: TRBV19; CDR3: ASSIGAAYGYT
D: NA; V: TRBV9; CDR3: ASSVGRWLTEQF
D: TRBD1; V: TRBV11-2; CDR3: ASSSGSQTGPNYEQY
D: TRBD1; V: TRBV5-6; CDR3: ASSPGLDRGRGNEKLF
D: TRBD1; V: TRBV4-3; CDR3: ASSQDGQGAGYT
D: NA; V: TRBV7-9; CDR3: ASSATGTLYGELF
D: TRBD2; V: TRBV4-3; CDR3: ASSPGLAGGPSTDTQY
D: TRBD1; V: TRBV19; CDR3: ASSMGRTGGINQPQH
D: NA; V: TRBV28; CDR3: ASRLGTGNTIY
D: NA; V: TRBV19; CDR3: ASSIEGNQPQH
D: NA; V: TRBV21-1; CDR3: ASSKPPDMSYEQY
D: NA; V: TRBV4-2; CDR3: ASSQELYFSQETQY
D: NA; V: TRBV6-5; CDR3: ASSLTGPRETQY
D: NA; V: TRBV21-1; CDR3: ASSKEGDLSNQPQH
D: TRBD1; V: TRBV5-8; CDR3: ASSSDRRGYGYT
D: NA; V: TRBV2; CDR3: ASSVAERVTDRTDTQY
D: TRBD1; V: TRBV7-7; CDR3: ASSPPGQGVGQF
D: TRBD2; V: TRBV7-2; CDR3: ASSLAGSGGYNEQF
D: NA; V: TRBV28; CDR3: ASSFSRGHGYT
D: TRBD1; V: TRBV4-2; CDR3: ASSQGGTGRNEQF
D: NA; V: TRBV6-5; CDR3: ASSRGPSYEQY
D: NA; V: TRBV6-6; CDR3: ASSLRVGPHYEQY
D: NA; V: TRBV7-8; CDR3: ASSFRRQNTEAF
D: TRBD1; V: TRBV28; CDR3: ASSLLGQGADGYT
D: NA; V: TRBV7-2; CDR3: ASSPGPGDEQY
D: NA; V: TRBV4-3; CDR3: ASSQRLVVSGNIQY
D: NA; V: TRBV27; CDR3: ASSLSMGRGYEQF
D: NA; V: TRBV19; CDR3: ASSSHGAYEQY
D: NA; V: TRBV7-7; CDR3: ASSLGQGYQETQY
D: NA; V: TRBV19; CDR3: ASSVTRDAYEQY
D: TRBD1; V: TRBV4-2; CDR3: ASSSRGSAEQY
D: NA; V: TRBV10-3; CDR3: AISDPGPTEQTGLLYPIYGYT
D: TRBD2; V: TRBV7-2; CDR3: ASNRPGGGYNEQF
D: NA; V: TRBV7-2; CDR3: ASSLEQRVTGAF
D: NA; V: TRBV7-2; CDR3: ASSLGQFNEKLF
D: TRBD1; V: TRBV28; CDR3: ASRPRTGGRETQY
D: TRBD1; V: TRBV6-4; CDR3: ASKRAWTGGNNEQF
D: NA; V: TRBV9; CDR3: ASSAWGTVTATNYGYT
D: TRBD1; V: TRBV6-6; CDR3: ASSYSPGTGVGYT
D: NA; V: TRBV27; CDR3: ASSWGVEQF
D: NA; V: TRBV19; CDR3: ASSIVLRSGNTIY
D: TRBD2; V: TRBV7-9; CDR3: ASSSGLAGGTPGELF
D: NA; V: TRBV15; CDR3: ATSLGGLNTEAF
D: NA; V: TRBV4-3; CDR3: ASSPASGQPYEQY
D: NA; V: TRBV6-1; CDR3: ASSRGQGKSYEQY
D: TRBD2; V: TRBV9; CDR3: ASSVERGGPTDTQY
D: TRBD2; V: TRBV5-5; CDR3: ASSLGPTSGAPRETQY
D: NA; V: TRBV19; CDR3: ASSDKYYGYT
D: NA; V: TRBV25-1; CDR3: ASKQGSEKLF
D: TRBD1; V: TRBV7-3; CDR3: ASSFEGARGYT
D: NA; V: TRBV4-3; CDR3: ASSPGTGDEQY